This TCR beta chain is from a study of identical twins. Template switching added a universal primer binding site, and final cDNA carried unique molecular identifiers. TCRdb fed the 5' RACE reads into MiXCR, producing one record per CDR3 protein. The sample holds about 700,000 distinct CDR3 sequences; 6% to 6.5% are singletons and the top ten take 1.5% to 2%. A remark on this clonotype: The antigen remains undetermined.

V lost 5 bases to trimming and J lost 3 bases; unmatched junction nucleotides: 6. The CDR3 covers 15 residues. Germline-derived CDR1 and CDR2 are MDHEN and SYDVKM. Study-level findings and limits: Sharing of beta out-of-frame sequences by twins showed a weaker excess. Researchers reported excess low generation probability among twin-shared out-of-frame alpha sequences.

All donors comprised healthy Caucasians. The sequence was collected from a man aged 18-30 years in good health. Sequenced: naive T cells sorted from blood. The chain has TRBV28 and TRBJ2-7, with 11 nucleotides matching TRBD2. DNA of the CDR3: TGTGCCAGCAGTATACTAGCGGGAGCCAACTACGAGCAGTACTTC. This gives the protein CASSILAGANYEQYF.